The rows below give T cell receptor beta chains drawn from one sample of a study of human T cells and chemical hapten exposure. TCRdb processed the RACE reads anew with MiXCR; each CDR3 protein has one entry. The sample consists of 90,000 to 110,000 distinct CDR3 sequences, roughly 10% of them appearing once. Material: whole blood, obtained in connection with sensitization to the hapten diphenylcyclopropenone (DPC). The origin of the receptors is a woman aged 40 to 50 with alopecia areata. Some clones in this sample may be carry-over from other donors' samples. Each CDR3 is given with its conserved first and last residue. Each record gives: J gene, V gene, D gene, clone size, CDR3 protein, CDR3 DNA. The D gene is left open where the match is weak. The size field is filled for only some rows; it gives once, few, many or a size class.

J: TRBJ1-1
V: TRBV5-1
D: NA
size: few
CDR3: CASSPPAGFNTEAFF
DNA: TGCGCCAGCAGCCCCCCGGCAGGATTCAACACTGAAGCTTTCTTT

J: TRBJ2-1
V: TRBV19
D: TRBD2
size: NA
CDR3: CASSSLTSGGYISYNEQFF
DNA: TGTGCCAGTAGTTCCCTAACTAGCGGGGGCTACATATCCTACAATGAGCAGTTCTTC

J: TRBJ2-1
V: TRBV3-1
D: NA
size: many
CDR3: CASSQNLAESSYNEQFF
DNA: TGTGCCAGCAGCCAAAATTTAGCGGAGAGCTCCTACAATGAGCAGTTCTTC

J: TRBJ2-3
V: TRBV6-2/TRBV6-3
D: NA
size: many
CDR3: CASSSPFISTDTQYF
DNA: TGTGCCAGCAGTTCCCCTTTTATAAGCACAGATACGCAGTATTTT

J: TRBJ2-7
V: TRBV4-2
D: TRBD2
size: many
CDR3: CASSPSGAYEQYF
DNA: TGTGCCAGCAGCCCCAGCGGGGCCTACGAGCAGTACTTC

J: TRBJ2-7
V: TRBV6-2/TRBV6-3
D: NA
size: many
CDR3: CASRTGGSASYEQYF
DNA: TGTGCCAGCCGTACAGGTGGGTCGGCCTCCTACGAGCAGTACTTC

J: TRBJ1-6
V: TRBV4-1
D: NA
size: many
CDR3: CASSQVLVSPLHF
DNA: TGCGCCAGCAGCCAAGTTTTAGTTTCACCCCTCCACTTT

J: TRBJ2-2
V: TRBV21-1
D: NA
size: few
CDR3: CASSRQYTGELFF
DNA: TGTGCCAGCAGCAGACAATACACCGGGGAGCTGTTTTTT

J: TRBJ1-3
V: TRBV29-1
D: NA
size: many
CDR3: CSVGSQAGNTIYF
DNA: TGCAGCGTTGGGTCACAGGCTGGAAACACCATATATTTT

J: TRBJ1-2
V: TRBV4-1
D: TRBD1
size: NA
CDR3: CASSPGQGASEGYTF
DNA: TGCGCCAGCAGCCCTGGACAGGGGGCATCGGAGGGCTACACCTTC

J: TRBJ1-2
V: TRBV20-1
D: TRBD1
size: NA
CDR3: CSAILFDRGYGYTF
DNA: TGCAGTGCCATTCTTTTCGACAGGGGCTATGGCTACACCTTC

J: TRBJ1-1
V: TRBV29-1
D: NA
size: NA
CDR3: CSVALLWGNTEAFF
DNA: TGCAGCGTTGCCCTGTTGTGGGGGAACACTGAAGCTTTCTTT

J: TRBJ1-1
V: TRBV30
D: NA
size: NA
CDR3: CAWSLGLQNTEAFF
DNA: TGTGCCTGGAGCCTGGGACTTCAGAACACTGAAGCTTTCTTT

J: TRBJ2-1
V: TRBV7-6
D: NA
size: NA
CDR3: CASSSQTENEQFF
DNA: TGTGCCAGCAGCTCCCAGACAGAGAATGAGCAGTTCTTC

J: TRBJ2-7
V: TRBV9
D: TRBD1
size: NA
CDR3: CASSPGGQGASAYEQYF
DNA: TGTGCCAGCAGCCCAGGGGGACAGGGGGCCTCCGCCTACGAGCAGTACTTC

J: TRBJ2-7
V: TRBV11-2
D: NA
size: many
CDR3: CASSFAYGTSQSYEQYF
DNA: TGTGCCAGCAGCTTTGCTTACGGGACTTCTCAATCCTACGAGCAGTACTTC

J: TRBJ1-1
V: TRBV7-2
D: NA
size: NA
CDR3: CASSLAWSWDTEAFF
DNA: TGTGCCAGCAGCCTAGCTTGGTCTTGGGACACTGAAGCTTTCTTT

J: TRBJ2-7
V: TRBV20-1
D: NA
size: NA
CDR3: CSAIEEFSYEQYF
DNA: TGCAGCGCCATCGAAGAGTTTTCCTACGAGCAGTACTTC

J: TRBJ2-2
V: TRBV28
D: NA
size: NA
CDR3: CASSSAGNTGELFF
DNA: TGTGCCAGCAGTTCTGCAGGGAACACCGGGGAGCTGTTTTTT

J: TRBJ1-5
V: TRBV10-3
D: TRBD1
size: few
CDR3: CAISRQGLDNQPQHF
DNA: TGTGCCATCAGCCGACAGGGCTTGGACAATCAGCCCCAGCATTTT